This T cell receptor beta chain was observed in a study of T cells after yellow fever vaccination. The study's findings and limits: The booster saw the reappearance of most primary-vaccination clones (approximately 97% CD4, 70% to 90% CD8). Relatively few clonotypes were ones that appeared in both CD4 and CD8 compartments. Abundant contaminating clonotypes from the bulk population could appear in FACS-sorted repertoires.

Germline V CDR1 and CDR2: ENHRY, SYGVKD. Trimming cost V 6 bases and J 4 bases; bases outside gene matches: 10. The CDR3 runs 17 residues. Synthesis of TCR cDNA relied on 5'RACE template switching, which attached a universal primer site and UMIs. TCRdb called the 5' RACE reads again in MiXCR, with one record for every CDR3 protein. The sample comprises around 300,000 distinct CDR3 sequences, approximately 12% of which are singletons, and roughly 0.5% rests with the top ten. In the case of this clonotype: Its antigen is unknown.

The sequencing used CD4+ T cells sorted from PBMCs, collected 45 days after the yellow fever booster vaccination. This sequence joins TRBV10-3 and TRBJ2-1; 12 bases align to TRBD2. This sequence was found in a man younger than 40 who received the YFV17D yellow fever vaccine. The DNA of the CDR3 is TGTGCCATCAGCCCCACTAGCGGGAGGTTTCTTTACAATGAGCAGTTCTTC. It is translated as CAISPTSGRFLYNEQFF.